A selection of T cell receptor beta chains follows, all from one sample in a study of blood T cells in healthy people across ages. TCRdb redid the calling of the 5' RACE reads with MiXCR, one entry per CDR3 protein. Of approximately 780,000 distinct CDR3 sequences in the sample, approximately 24% were seen once. This sample was also put to use in a study of T cells of mothers and their children.

The specimen sequenced was blood. Every receptor here comes from a boy aged 10-17 years in good health. CDR3s include the opening cysteine and the closing phenylalanine or tryptophan. A D gene is named only where the DNA matches it firmly. Size tells how often a clone was seen (once, few, many) or the class of an expanded clone, and some rows leave it out.

TRBV14	TRBJ1-6	few	NA	TGTGCCAGCAGCCTCAACGTGTATAATTCACCCCTCCACTTT	CASSLNVYNSPLHF
TRBV21-1	TRBJ2-7	few	NA	TGTGCCATCCCACCCTCGGACAGGGTCAAGGTCGCCGAGCAGTACTTC	CAIPPSDRVKVAEQYF
TRBV9	TRBJ1-3	NA	TRBD1	TGTGCCAGCAGCCCCCGGCAGGGGGACGGAAACACCATATATTTT	CASSPRQGDGNTIYF
TRBV20-1	TRBJ1-4	few	TRBD1	TGCAGTGCTAGCCGAAACAGGGGGCATGAAAAACTGTTTTTT	CSASRNRGHEKLFF
TRBV7-9	TRBJ2-7	NA	NA	TGTGCCAGCTCCGCCGGGCTGAGCTCCTACGGGCAGTACTTC	CASSAGLSSYGQYF
TRBV3-1	TRBJ2-5	NA	NA	TGTGCCAGCAGCCAAGTGGTGGAGACCCAGTACTTC	CASSQVVETQYF
TRBV3-1	TRBJ1-2	few	TRBD1	TGTGCCAGCAGCCAAGATCGGTCAGGGGGCTTGGGCTACACCTTC	CASSQDRSGGLGYTF
TRBV6-2/TRBV6-3	TRBJ2-1	many	TRBD2	TGTGCCAGCAGGACCGGGACTAGAGAGCAGTTCTTC	CASRTGTREQFF
TRBV20-1	TRBJ2-1	few	TRBD2	TGCAGTGCTAGAGGGGATTGGCGGGGGGGCTCCTACAATGAGCAGTTCTTC	CSARGDWRGGSYNEQFF
TRBV5-1	TRBJ1-1	NA	NA	TGCGCCAGCAGCTTCGACGGGCTAAAGAATGAAGCTTTCTTT	CASSFDGLKNEAFF
TRBV28	TRBJ1-6	few	NA	TGTGCCAGCAGACCCTCGAGGGGTTCACCCCTCCACTTT	CASRPSRGSPLHF
TRBV9	TRBJ2-1	NA	TRBD1	TGTGCCAGCAGCTTCCGACAGGGGATGGGGAATGAGCAGTTCTTC	CASSFRQGMGNEQFF
TRBV28	TRBJ1-5	NA	NA	TGTGCCAGCAGTAAACAAAGGCTTTTGGGCAATCAGCCCCAGCATTTT	CASSKQRLLGNQPQHF
TRBV9	TRBJ2-5	NA	NA	TGTGCCAGCGGCCGGACAGCCCGAGGGGAGACCCAGTACTTC	CASGRTARGETQYF
TRBV5-1	TRBJ2-5	NA	TRBD1	TGCGCCAGCAGCCCAGGACAGGGGGCTAGGCAAGAGACCCAGTACTTC	CASSPGQGARQETQYF
TRBV20-1	TRBJ1-1	NA	NA	TGCAGTGCTAGAGATCCGGGGGCAGGCACTGAAGCTTTCTTT	CSARDPGAGTEAFF
TRBV29-1	TRBJ1-2	few	NA	TGCAGCGCCGGGACAATGAACTATGGCTACACCTTC	CSAGTMNYGYTF
TRBV20-1	TRBJ2-5	many	NA	TGCAGTGCTAGGGACGTATCCCCCGGGACCCAGTACTTC	CSARDVSPGTQYF
TRBV30	TRBJ2-3	NA	TRBD1	TGTGCCTGGAGTGCCCGAGACAGGGTCGATACGCAGTATTTT	CAWSARDRVDTQYF
TRBV30	TRBJ1-2	few	NA	TGTGCCTCGGACAGAAACTATGGCTACACCTTC	CASDRNYGYTF
TRBV5-1	TRBJ2-7	few	TRBD1	TGCGCCAGCAGCACGGGACAGGACTACGAGCAGTACTTC	CASSTGQDYEQYF
TRBV6-5	TRBJ2-2	few	NA	TGTGCCAGCAGTTACGGGCAACGTACCGGGGAGCTGTTTTTT	CASSYGQRTGELFF
TRBV29-1	TRBJ2-7	few	TRBD2	TGCAGCGTTGAAGAGTTAGGGACTAGGAACGAGCAGTACTTC	CSVEELGTRNEQYF
TRBV7-2	TRBJ2-3	NA	TRBD1	TGTGCCAGCAGCCCTAAGGGGGCTACAGATACGCAGTATTTT	CASSPKGATDTQYF
TRBV9	TRBJ1-4	NA	NA	TGTGCCAGCAGCCCCGACACAGGGATTAATGAAAAACTGTTTTTT	CASSPDTGINEKLFF
TRBV20-1	TRBJ1-1	few	NA	TGCAGTGCTAGGGGACGGCCGTTTTCTGAAGCTTTCTTT	CSARGRPFSEAFF
TRBV6-6	TRBJ1-1	few	TRBD1	TGTGCCAGCAGTTACTCGGACAGGACTGAAGCTTTCTTT	CASSYSDRTEAFF
TRBV10-3	TRBJ1-2	NA	NA	TGTGCCATCAGTGAGAGGGCTAACTATGGCTACACCTTC	CAISERANYGYTF
TRBV30	TRBJ1-1	few	NA	TGTGCCTGGGGGGACATGGGAACTGAAGCTTTCTTT	CAWGDMGTEAFF
TRBV4-1	TRBJ1-5	few	TRBD1	TGCGCCAGCAGCCATATAGCAGGGGGGGATCAGCCCCAGCATTTT	CASSHIAGGDQPQHF
TRBV29-1	TRBJ2-5	NA	NA	TGCAGCGGGGCGGGACTCCCCGGGGAGACCCAGTACTTC	CSGAGLPGETQYF
TRBV20-1	TRBJ1-1	NA	TRBD1	TGCAGTGCTAGAAGCGCCGGGACAGCGAACACTGAAGCTTTCTTT	CSARSAGTANTEAFF
TRBV6-1	TRBJ1-4	NA	TRBD1	TGTGCCAGTAGGCCGGGACAGGGGGCAGGAGGTGAAAAACTGTTTTTT	CASRPGQGAGGEKLFF
TRBV20-1	TRBJ2-7	NA	NA	TGCAGTGCTAGAGATTGGGGGCTCAACTCCTACGAGCAGTACTTC	CSARDWGLNSYEQYF
TRBV7-9	TRBJ2-1	NA	NA	TGTGCCAGCGTTGGGACGGCGCAGTTCTTC	CASVGTAQFF
TRBV11-2	TRBJ2-2	few	NA	TGTGCCAGCAGCCGAACCGGGACGACGAACACCGGGGAGCTGTTTTTT	CASSRTGTTNTGELFF
TRBV1	TRBJ1-2	NA	NA	TGCACCAGCAGAACCAACGGGACAGGGGTTCATGGCTACACCTTC	CTSRTNGTGVHGYTF
TRBV12-3/TRBV12-4	TRBJ2-6	NA	NA	TGTGCCAGCAGTCTCCCTCGGGCGGGCTCTGTGGCCAACGTCCTGACTTTC	CASSLPRAGSVANVLTF
TRBV2	TRBJ2-5	NA	NA	TGTGCCAGCACCCAAGGACCAAATTTCTTACAAGAGACCCAGTACTTC	CASTQGPNFLQETQYF
TRBV28	TRBJ1-4	NA	NA	TGTGCCAGCAGTACGAGGAATGAAAAACTGTTTTTT	CASSTRNEKLFF
TRBV5-1	TRBJ2-5	NA	NA	TGCGCCAGCAGCTATGTCTCGGGGCAAGAGACCCAGTACTTC	CASSYVSGQETQYF
TRBV30	TRBJ1-4	NA	NA	TGTGCCTGGAAAAGGGAGGATAATGAAAAACTGTTTTTT	CAWKREDNEKLFF
TRBV5-5	TRBJ2-5	NA	NA	TGTGCCAGCGGCTCCGGGACTCCCGGGATGGAGACCCAGTACTTC	CASGSGTPGMETQYF
TRBV13	TRBJ1-6	NA	NA	TGTGCCAGCAGTCTCCGGGGTTCTAATTCGCCCCTCCACTTT	CASSLRGSNSPLHF
TRBV10-3	TRBJ2-3	few	TRBD1	TGTGCCATCAGTGAGTCGCCCCCTCGACAGGGGGGGACAGATACGCAGTATTTT	CAISESPPRQGGTDTQYF
TRBV20-1	TRBJ1-2	few	TRBD1	TGCAGTGCCGAAATCGGACAGGGGGTCGGGGGCTACACCTTC	CSAEIGQGVGGYTF
TRBV29-1	TRBJ2-4	NA	NA	TGCAGCGTTGAAAACGGTCGGGCATACTTC	CSVENGRAYF
TRBV20-1	TRBJ2-3	NA	NA	TGCAGTGCTAGAGGGGCGGGGTACACAGATACGCAGTATTTT	CSARGAGYTDTQYF
TRBV7-3	TRBJ2-4	few	NA	TGTGCCAGCAGCCCGCAGCCGGGCAACATTCAGTACTTC	CASSPQPGNIQYF
TRBV7-9	TRBJ2-1	few	TRBD2	TGTGCCAGCAGTAGGACTAGCGGCCCCTACAATGAGCAGTTCTTC	CASSRTSGPYNEQFF